Below are 21 T cell receptor beta chains sequenced from a single sample in a study of monozygotic twins with inflammatory bowel disease. TCRdb reprocessed the 5' RACE reads and reports one entry per CDR3 protein, with no DNA. The sample table sets out about 210,000 distinct CDR3 sequences. Source material: blood. Every receptor here comes from a human donor with ulcerative colitis or Crohn's disease, or a healthy co-twin of an affected twin (not recorded which).

This rearrangement joins TRBV5-1 to TRBJ1-1; TCRdb gives TRBD1 as the D gene, but with no DNA this cannot be confirmed. Germline V gene lookup returns CDR1 SGHRS and CDR2 YFSETQ. The CDR3 totals 15 residues. The CDR3 protein is CASSFDQGANTEAFF.

The V gene is TRBV11-2, the J gene TRBJ2-1; TCRdb designates TRBD2, a call that cannot be tested without DNA. The CDR3 consists of 15 residues. In germline, CDR1 is SGHAT, CDR2 FQNNGV. This CDR3 is CASSLMRGESNEQFF.

This rearrangement joins TRBV6-1 to TRBJ1-2. The CDR3 runs to 11 residues. The germline V gene encodes CDR1 MNHNS and CDR2 SASEGT. The CDR3 region is CASSELHGYTF.

V gene TRBV20-1 combines with J gene TRBJ2-7. CDR1 is DFQATT and CDR2 is SNEGSKA in the germline V gene (reference sequence). The CDR3 sequence is 11 residues long. The CDR3 region is CSARALLEQYF.

V is TRBV9 and J is TRBJ2-3; the TCRdb call, TRBD2, lacks DNA for checking. The length of the CDR3 is 18 residues. Germline CDR1 and CDR2: SGDLS and YYNGEE. The CDR3 reads CASSPGLAGAQPLATQYF. Variable domain in full (rest from reference TRBV9 and TRBJ2-3): DSGVTQTPKHLITATGQRVTLRCSPRSGDLSVYWYQQSLDQGLQFLIQYYNGEERAKGNILERFSAQQFPDLHSELNLSSLELGDSALYFCASSPGLAGAQPLATQYFGPGTRLTVL.

This rearrangement joins TRBV5-1 to TRBJ2-5; TCRdb outputs TRBD1, but without DNA this stays unchecked. Germline CDR1 reads SGHRS; CDR2 reads YFSETQ. The CDR3 totals 14 residues. This CDR3 reads CASSFPDIFKTQYF.

V gene TRBV20-1 combines with J gene TRBJ2-3; no DNA is available, so the TRBD2 call from TCRdb remains unchecked. Germline V gene sequence: CDR1 DFQATT, CDR2 SNEGSKA (reference sequence). This CDR3 comprises 12 residues. The CDR3 region is CSAVAGGDTQYF.

The genes are TRBV6-6 and TRBJ2-7; TCRdb picks TRBD1, but there is no DNA to check that call. The CDR3 has 15 residues. Germline values: CDR1 MNHNY, CDR2 SVGAGI (reference sequence). The CDR3: CASRVARPLSYEQYF.

The rearrangement uses TRBV7-9 and TRBJ1-6. The CDR3 contains 13 residues. Germline CDR1 and CDR2: SEHNR and FQNEAQ (reference sequence). Here the CDR3 reads CASSRGAPETLHF.

This chain uses TRBV5-4 with TRBJ1-1; TCRdb picks TRBD1, but there is no DNA to check that call. Germline-derived CDR1 and CDR2 are SGHNT and YYREEE (reference sequence). The CDR3 sequence is 16 residues long. The CDR3 here is CASSLGTGGGGTEAFF.

This chain connects TRBV7-6 to TRBJ2-3; TCRdb designates TRBD2, a call that cannot be tested without DNA. The germline CDR1 and CDR2 sequences are SGHVS and FNYEAQ. The CDR3 is 18 residues long. This CDR3 reads CASSFGLAGGTSTDTQYF.

The V and J genes are TRBV28 and TRBJ2-3; as DNA is missing, the TRBD1 call by TCRdb cannot be tested. This CDR3 contains 14 residues. In germline, CDR1 is MDHEN, CDR2 SYDVKM. CDR3: CASSSSDRGGTQYF.

The chain recombines TRBV24-1 with TRBJ2-7; with no DNA, the TCRdb D assignment of TRBD1 cannot be verified. CDR1 is KGHDR, CDR2 SFDVKD, per germline. The CDR3 is 13 amino acids. The CDR3: CATSDFKGYEQYF.

The chain joins TRBV3-1 to TRBJ1-5; TCRdb reports TRBD1, a call that lacks DNA to check it against. CDR3 length: 13 residues. Germline V gene data show CDR1 as LGHDT and CDR2 as YNNKEL (reference sequence). CDR3 region: CASSQGTGSTHSF.

This chain uses TRBV7-9 with TRBJ2-1; absent DNA, TCRdb's TRBD1 call cannot be checked. Germline values: CDR1 SEHNR, CDR2 FQNEAQ (reference sequence). This CDR3 comprises 15 residues. The CDR3 region is CASSLSGGLYNEQFF.

The CDR3 reads CASSPMRRGGSDEQFF. The gene calls are TRBV5-1 and TRBJ2-1; TCRdb lists TRBD1, though no DNA is available to test this call. Germline assignment: CDR1 SGHRS and CDR2 YFSETQ. CDR3 length: 16 residues.

CDR3 amino acids: CASSPGTGEIQFF. V usage is TRBV28 and J usage is TRBJ2-1; no DNA is available, so the TRBD1 call from TCRdb remains unchecked. The germline V gene has CDR1 MDHEN and CDR2 SYDVKM. There are 13 residues in the CDR3.

CDR3 protein: CASSPSQGNSPLHF. The chain carries TRBV18 and TRBJ1-6; TCRdb gives TRBD1 as the D gene, but with no DNA this cannot be confirmed. Germline CDR1 KGHSH, CDR2 LQKENI. CDR3 length equals 14 residues.

The chain couples TRBV19 to TRBJ2-3; the TRBD2 assignment by TCRdb is unverifiable without DNA. The germline V gene encodes CDR1 LNHDA and CDR2 SQIVND (reference sequence). The CDR3 loop spans 17 amino acids. CDR3 amino acids: CASSISSGGISTDTQYF.

The rearrangement joins TRBV28 to TRBJ2-7; without DNA, the TCRdb call of TRBD2 cannot be checked. This CDR3 region has 12 residues. CDR1 and CDR2 (germline): MDHEN, SYDVKM. The CDR3 loop reads CASSLRKGQQYF.

The genes are TRBV3-1 and TRBJ2-7; TCRdb proposes TRBD1, but this gene call is untestable without DNA. The CDR3 runs 15 residues. Germline V gives CDR1 LGHDT, CDR2 YNNKEL (reference sequence). This CDR3 is CASSQGVPTLYEQYF.